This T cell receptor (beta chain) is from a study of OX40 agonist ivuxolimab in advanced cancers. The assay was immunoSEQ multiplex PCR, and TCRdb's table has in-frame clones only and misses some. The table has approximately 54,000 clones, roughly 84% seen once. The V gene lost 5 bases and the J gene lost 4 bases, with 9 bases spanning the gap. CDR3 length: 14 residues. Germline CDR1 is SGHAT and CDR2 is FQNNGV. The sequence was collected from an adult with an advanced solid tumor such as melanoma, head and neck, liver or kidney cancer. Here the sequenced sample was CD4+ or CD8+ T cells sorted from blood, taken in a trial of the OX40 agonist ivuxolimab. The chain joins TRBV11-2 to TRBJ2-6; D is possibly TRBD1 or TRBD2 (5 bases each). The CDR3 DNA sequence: TGTGCCAGCAGCACGGGGCCAGGGGCCAACGTCCTGACTTTC. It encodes CASSTGPGANVLTF.